This T cell receptor (beta chain) comes out of a study of cytomegalovirus exposure and HLA in healthy donors listed by TCRdb under 2017. Regarding the complete study: An earlier analysis of around 600 of the donors reported about 290 Gb of sequence data and around 110 million unique TCR beta sequences from approximately 180 million T cells. Approximately 310 gigabases of sequencing data and tens of millions of unique TCR sequences were included in an early release covering about 700 HLA-typed donors. Among the roughly 400 genotyped donors, around 81% belonged to the genetic ancestry cluster associated with self-reported Caucasian donors. The study was designed to test whether signatures of past pathogen exposure could be identified by cataloging public T cell receptors. The T cell repertoires of under 750 subjects were profiled by immunosequencing and related to cytomegalovirus serostatus. In addition to the first cohort of 666 subjects, a separate validation cohort of 120 different subjects was used. To predict cytomegalovirus infection status, the study combined high-throughput TCR immunosequencing, statistical association of individual TCRs with disease status, and machine learning. To study patterns of TCR occurrence, a later analysis re-analyzed previously published TCR beta repertoires from under 750 donors and added high-resolution HLA genotyping. Rather than using new phenotypic data, the later analysis identified candidate immune exposures from TCR beta sequences and from how often those sequences occurred across donors. An earlier analysis of several hundred of the donors used high-throughput TCR beta sequencing to judge whether each TCR beta V gene segment behaved as functional or pseudogenic. Alongside the repertoire data, information on donor age, sex, ethnicity and CMV serostatus was compiled. Genome-wide SNP genotypes for about 65% of the roughly 700 donors were used in a later genetic analysis, which treated that subset as a discovery cohort. All discovery cohort repertoires had been generated on a single sequencing platform. HLA typing included class I and class II loci at four-digit resolution. Typing coverage differed by locus: A, B, C, DRB1 and DQB1 were typed in about 620-640 donors, DQA1 in 500 to 550, DPA1 in approximately 600, and DPB1 in 400 to 480. Because of strong linkage in the cohort, 4 to 6 DR-DQ haplotypes were treated as single units for association and clustering. On average, roughly 250,000 unique TCR beta nucleotide sequences were sequenced per donor among several hundred genotyped donors of the cohort, with 15% to 20% of those sequences being non-productive.

In total, approximately 700 healthy bone marrow donors made up the cohort. At the time of sampling, every cohort member was nominally healthy, though immune exposures that went unrecorded were likely present. The donor tested CMV seronegative, placing the donor among the approximately 360 seronegative members of the cohort. Every donor gave a peripheral blood sample, and the peripheral blood mononuclear cells from that sample were used for TCR beta sequencing. The Qiagen DNeasy Blood Extraction Kit was used to extract genomic DNA from the blood cell samples. The germline V gene yields SGHDN for CDR1 and FVKESK for CDR2. The CDR3 numbers 14 residues from cysteine through phenylalanine. Only the CDR3 DNA is retained, 42 bases long and in frame from the first base. Trimming costs V 0 bases and J 1 base, and their ends lie 7 bases apart. To note about this clone: Its target antigen remains unknown.

Overall study outcomes, separate from this receptor: The classifier was reported to diagnose cytomegalovirus status with high specificity and sensitivity in both the original and validation cohorts. Some IMGT-functional V segments, including TRBV6-2 and TRBV6-3, could not be told apart with the 87-base-pair reads, so those segments were excluded. Because some donors lacked HLA typing at each locus, the association tests relied only on the typed subset. Because counts were too low, 15 or so rarely observed V segments, including chromosome 9 orphons, were excluded from the earlier analysis of around 590 of the donors. In a later genetic analysis, fewer N-insertions in productive TCRs were reported among donors in an Asian-associated ancestry cluster than the roughly 700-donor mean. A further reported finding was that TCR beta sequences accurately predicted the HLA-A and HLA-B alleles for most subjects in the first cohort. In a later analysis, 16,951 TCR beta sequences were associated with specific HLA alleles at a false discovery rate of 0.05. Broadly in line with IMGT annotations, most TCR beta V segments showed up in productive rearrangements about 90% or about 30% of the time in an earlier analysis of a few hundred of the donors. Sequencing depth was assumed to be roughly uniform across donors in the presence/absence analyses, though that assumption may not hold. When HLA alleles, especially DR and DQ, strongly co-occurred, TCR associations were difficult to assign to individual alleles. Most CMV-associated TCR beta chains appeared to be HLA-restricted in a later analysis, and the HLA associations seemed to be driven largely by CMV exposure. The authors suggested that the approach could potentially be extended to other disease states and immunological phenotypes. According to a later analysis, parvovirus B19, influenza, CMV and Epstein-Barr virus appeared linked to several top co-occurrence clusters. A later analysis found that TCR association rates varied across HLA loci, with DRB1 alleles showing the most associated TCRs and HLA-C alleles the fewest. Across donors, most TCR sequences were observed very rarely, whereas some public TCRs were present in many individuals. In this cohort, only TCR beta chains were sequenced, and detectable features were limited by the absence of alpha or paired-chain data. A later genetic analysis associated a missense DCLRE1C variant with V-gene and J-gene trimming of TCR beta chains, and an independent cohort replicated the association. In the study, approximately 150 TCR beta chains were listed as associated with cytomegalovirus. A group of highly shared sequence variants was considered likely to be a technical artifact of the sequencing pipeline. For the cohort, immune exposure information was limited to CMV serostatus. Linkage disequilibrium might explain the correlated functional status among segregating V segments, but an unknown experimental factor could not be ruled out. Three of the identified cytomegalovirus-associated TCR beta chains were confirmed in vitro to be specific for cytomegalovirus antigens. A later analysis found that HLA-associated TCR beta chains were more clonally expanded and had lower generation probabilities than equally common non-associated chains.

The library was prepared using the immunoSEQ multiplex PCR assay. The multiplex PCR relied on a mix of 60 forward primers for TCR Vbeta segments and 13 reverse primers for TCR Jbeta segments. The CDR3 region of rearranged TCR beta genes was amplified from genomic DNA by a multiplex PCR assay. The amplified TCR beta libraries were sequenced on the Illumina HiSeq System as 87-base-pair reads. The study's processing was this. In a later analysis, 70 million to 95 million unique TCR beta chains were counted across the approximately 640 repertoires, and some 10 million of these chains were shared by at least two donors. To remove PCR and sequencing errors, raw reads were error-corrected and collapsed into unique sequences using a nearest-neighbor algorithm that merged closely related sequences. CDR3 sequences were aligned to IMGT reference sequences to assign V, D and J gene segments. Each retained sequence needed at least a six-nucleotide match to both a V gene segment and a J gene segment. A rearrangement counted as productive if the CDR3 had no stop codons and remained in frame with V and J, and every other rearrangement counted as non-productive. CDR3 was defined by IMGT convention, running from the second conserved V-encoded cysteine to the conserved J-encoded phenylalanine. The earlier analysis of 450 to 750 of the donors excluded any sequence lacking an unambiguous match to a single V gene segment. An earlier analysis of several hundred of the donors called V segments functional above 56.7% productive rearrangements and segregating when the between-donor standard deviation exceeded 5%. To diagnose cytomegalovirus status from the catalog of TCR beta chain sequences, a statistical classification framework was built. In a later analysis, TCR nucleotide sequences were compared against IMGT/GENE-DB human TR gene sequences so that V and J genes could be assigned. The TCRdist pipeline was used in a later analysis to assign CDR3 sequences and most-parsimonious VDJ recombination scenarios. In a later analysis, every TCR beta chain was defined by the combination of its CDR3 amino acid sequence and its V-gene family, and reads without a unique V-gene family were dropped. A later analysis removed 592 highly shared, low-generation-probability nucleotide sequences to deal with suspected cross-contamination and a sequencing artifact. A later analysis calculated a clonal expansion index for each public chain from normalized within-repertoire ranks of inferred template counts. In a later analysis, generation probabilities were computed with a VDJ recombination model fitted to out-of-frame rearrangements, and the resulting probabilities were checked against IGoR. A later analysis scored TCR-TCR, TCR-HLA and TCR-CMV co-occurrence with hypergeometric tests, applying a repertoire-size bias correction to TCR pairs. To estimate false discovery rates, a later analysis permuted the HLA or CMV assignments 20 times. In a later analysis, co-occurring TCRs were grouped with DBSCAN, and TCRdist sequence similarity was added when clustering was performed within HLA-allele-positive subsets. Repertoires with fewer than 30,000 or more than 120,000 public chains were left out of co-occurrence clustering, as were a few repertoires with anomalous nucleotide sharing. TCRdb provides this immuneACCESS table in a form limited to in-frame rearrangements. Some clones are lacking; in checked studies, under half of them reflect an unresolved V gene, and why the rest are absent is not known. The V and J calls and clone size are taken from that table; D and trimming were inferred from the DNA. In this sample's table one finds 100,000 to 150,000 clones. The ten largest clonotypes hold 1.5% to 2% of the sample.

Sequenced sample: PBMCs. The origin of this receptor is a man aged 18 to 35 in good health and CMV-seronegative. The sequence is built from TRBV14 and TRBJ2-7; tentative D gene TRBD1, with 6 bases matching. The CDR3 here reads CASSQEGGSYEQYF. The nucleotide sequence is given as TGTGCCAGCAGCCAAGAAGGGGGTTCCTACGAGCAGTACTTC.